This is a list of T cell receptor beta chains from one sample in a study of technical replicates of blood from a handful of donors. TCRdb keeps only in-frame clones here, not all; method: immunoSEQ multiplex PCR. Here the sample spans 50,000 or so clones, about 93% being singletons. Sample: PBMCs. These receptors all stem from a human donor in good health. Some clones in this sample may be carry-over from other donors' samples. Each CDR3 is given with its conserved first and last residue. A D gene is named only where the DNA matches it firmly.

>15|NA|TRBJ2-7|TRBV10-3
CAISEVASDSYEQYF
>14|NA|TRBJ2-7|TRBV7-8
CASSRFGGNYEQYF
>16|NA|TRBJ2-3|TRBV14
CASSPGVQLSTDTQYF
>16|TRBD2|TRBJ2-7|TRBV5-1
CASSSTLSGGSYEQYF
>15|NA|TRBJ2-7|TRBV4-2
CASSQDRTGVPEQYF
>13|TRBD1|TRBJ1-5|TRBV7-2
CASAGGNNQPQHF
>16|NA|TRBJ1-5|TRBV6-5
CASSYKGKEGNQPQHF
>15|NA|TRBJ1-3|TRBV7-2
CASSPRPGPGNTIYF
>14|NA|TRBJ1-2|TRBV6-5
CASSPDSTNYGYTF
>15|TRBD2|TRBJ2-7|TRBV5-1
CASRSGTSGGYEQYF
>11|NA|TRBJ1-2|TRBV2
CAGTEAGGYTF
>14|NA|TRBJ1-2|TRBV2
CASTAVGGRHGYTF
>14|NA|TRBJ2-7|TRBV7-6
CASSISGHQYEQYF
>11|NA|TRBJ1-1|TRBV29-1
CSAVTGTEAFF
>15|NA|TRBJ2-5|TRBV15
CATSRDRRGGETQYF
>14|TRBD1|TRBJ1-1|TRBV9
CASSMTGKGTEAFF
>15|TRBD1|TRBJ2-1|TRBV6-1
CASSETSTGAVEQFF
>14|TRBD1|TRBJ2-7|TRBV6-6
CASSLPGQEYEQYF
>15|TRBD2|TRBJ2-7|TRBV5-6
CASSLVGGGAREQYF
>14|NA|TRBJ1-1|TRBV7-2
CASSLGWLGVEAFF
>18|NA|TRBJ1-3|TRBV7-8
CASSLWFGVSSSGNTIYF
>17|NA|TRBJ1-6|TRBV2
CASSEVRRPQLNSPLHF
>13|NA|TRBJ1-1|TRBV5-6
CASSLGANTEAFF
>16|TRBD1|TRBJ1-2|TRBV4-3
CASSQDRTGGAYGYTF
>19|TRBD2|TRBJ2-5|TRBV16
CASSQSALASSGDQETQYF
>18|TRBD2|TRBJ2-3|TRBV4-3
CASSQDFGLAGGPYTQYF
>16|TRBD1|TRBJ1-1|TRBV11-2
CASSLRFGTVNTEAFF
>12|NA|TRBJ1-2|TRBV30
CAWSVLTYGYTF
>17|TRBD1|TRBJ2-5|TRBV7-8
CASSLSGVRQGEETQYF
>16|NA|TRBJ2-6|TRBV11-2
CASTRTGKIGANVLTF
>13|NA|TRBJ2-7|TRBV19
CASSIEDSYEQYF
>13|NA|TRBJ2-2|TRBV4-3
CASTIQGSGELFF
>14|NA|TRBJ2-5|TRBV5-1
CASSLLVSQETQYF
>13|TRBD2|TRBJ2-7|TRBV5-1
CASNSGGPYEQYF
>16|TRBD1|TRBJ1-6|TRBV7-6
CASSPDRSSYNSPLHF
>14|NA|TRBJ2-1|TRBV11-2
CASTPGRSSNEQFF
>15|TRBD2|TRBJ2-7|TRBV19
CASSITTSGSYEQYF
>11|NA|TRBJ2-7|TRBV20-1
CSAGPSGVQYF
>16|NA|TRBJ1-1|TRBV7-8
CASRPTRGGTNTEAFF
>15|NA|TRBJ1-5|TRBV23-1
CASYNPPGERQPQHF
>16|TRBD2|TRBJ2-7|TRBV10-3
CAISDPPGLANEVQYF
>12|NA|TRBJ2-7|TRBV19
CASSIRDYEQYF
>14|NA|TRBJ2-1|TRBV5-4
CASSPRGGHNEQFF
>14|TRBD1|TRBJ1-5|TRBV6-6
CASSYSQGDQPQHF
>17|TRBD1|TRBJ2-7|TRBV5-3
CARSLGVRGTPSYEQYF
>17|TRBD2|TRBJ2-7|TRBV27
CASSRTGTSGRTYEQYF
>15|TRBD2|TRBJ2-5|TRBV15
CATSREGLLQETQYF
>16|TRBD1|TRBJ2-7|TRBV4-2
CASSQDDTGVSYEQYF
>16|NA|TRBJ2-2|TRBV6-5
CASSYSMIARGGELFF
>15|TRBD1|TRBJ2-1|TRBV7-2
CASRPRTGDYNEQFF
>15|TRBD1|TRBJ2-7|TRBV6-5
CASSPVWDSSYEQYF
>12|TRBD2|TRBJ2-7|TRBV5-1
CASSWEGHEQYF
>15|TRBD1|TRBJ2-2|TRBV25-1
CASSDRGQNTGELFF
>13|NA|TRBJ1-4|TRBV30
CAWSGGPNEKLFF
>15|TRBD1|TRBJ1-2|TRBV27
CASSPLGTGRYGYTF
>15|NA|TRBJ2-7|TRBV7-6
CASSPASGGTYEQYF
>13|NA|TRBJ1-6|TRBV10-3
CAISDNRDSPLHF
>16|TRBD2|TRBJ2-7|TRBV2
CASNGELSGGAYEQYF
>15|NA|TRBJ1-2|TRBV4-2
CASSQDLGQNYGYTF